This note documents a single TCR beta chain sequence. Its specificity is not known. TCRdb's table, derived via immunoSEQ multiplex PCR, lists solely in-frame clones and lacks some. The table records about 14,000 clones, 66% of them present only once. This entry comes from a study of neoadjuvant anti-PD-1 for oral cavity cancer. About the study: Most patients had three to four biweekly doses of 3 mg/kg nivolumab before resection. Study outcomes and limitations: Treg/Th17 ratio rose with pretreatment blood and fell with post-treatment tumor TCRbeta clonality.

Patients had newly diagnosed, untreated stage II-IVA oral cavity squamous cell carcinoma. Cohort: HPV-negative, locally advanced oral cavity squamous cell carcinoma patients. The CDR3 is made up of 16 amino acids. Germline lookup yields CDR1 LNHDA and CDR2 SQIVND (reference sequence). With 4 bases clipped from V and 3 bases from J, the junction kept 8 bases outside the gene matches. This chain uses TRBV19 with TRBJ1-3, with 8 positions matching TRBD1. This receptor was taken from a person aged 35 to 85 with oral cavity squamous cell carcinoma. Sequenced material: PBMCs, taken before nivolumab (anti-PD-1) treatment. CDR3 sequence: CASSNRGSSFGNTIYF. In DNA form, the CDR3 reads TGTGCCAGTAGTAACAGGGGGTCTAGCTTTGGAAACACCATATATTTT.